This T cell receptor beta chain was obtained from a study of regulatory dendritic cells for organ transplantation. Generated by immunoSEQ multiplex PCR, the TCRdb table keeps only in-frame clones and is missing some. The sample holds 35,000 to 45,000 clones, about nine tenths seen once. CD4+ or CD8+ T cells were sorted as naive CD45RA+ or memory CD45RO+. The receptor comes from a human donor in good health. Sequencing was carried out using naive CD8+ T cells from blood. Specified subset: CD45RA+ naive T cells.

The CDR3 DNA sequence: TGTGCCAGCAGTTACTGGCGTCGAGAGACCCAGTACTTC. It specifies CASSYWRRETQYF. The J gene is TRBJ2-5, the V gene TRBV6-5; D unresolved. The CDR3 extends over 13 amino acids. V gave up 1 base and J gave up 4 bases, with 7 bases separating them. The germline V gene encodes CDR1 MNHEY and CDR2 SVGAGI.